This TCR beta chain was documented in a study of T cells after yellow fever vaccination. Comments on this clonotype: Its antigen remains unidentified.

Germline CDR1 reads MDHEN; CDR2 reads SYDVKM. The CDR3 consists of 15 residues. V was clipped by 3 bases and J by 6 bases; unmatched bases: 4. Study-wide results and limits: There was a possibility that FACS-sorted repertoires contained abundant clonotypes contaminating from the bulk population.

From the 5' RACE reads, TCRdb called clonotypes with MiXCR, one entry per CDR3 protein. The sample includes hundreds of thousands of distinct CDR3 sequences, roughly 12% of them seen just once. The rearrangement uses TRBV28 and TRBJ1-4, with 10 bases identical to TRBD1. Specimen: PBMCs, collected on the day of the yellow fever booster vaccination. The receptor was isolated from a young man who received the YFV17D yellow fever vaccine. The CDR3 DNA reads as TGTGCCAGCAGTTTTGAGACAGGGGGCGATGAAAAACTGTTTTTT. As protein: CASSFETGGDEKLFF.